The next 10 T cell receptor beta chains were all read from a single sample in a study of CD8 T cells in ankylosing spondylitis. The antigens these receptors bind are not known. Study outcomes and limitations: Made up of 7 to 9 highly homologous variants, a TCR beta motif appeared characteristic of ankylosing spondylitis blood.

TCRdb re-called the 5' RACE reads with MiXCR, one entry per CDR3 protein. The data hold about 800,000 distinct CDR3 sequences, with roughly 12% observed a single time. Sequencing was carried out using blood, either unsorted or a sorted T cell fraction (not recorded which). All receptors come from a male donor with ankylosing spondylitis.

The V and J genes are TRBV11-3 and TRBJ2-1, with D tentatively TRBD1 or TRBD2 (6 bases each). The CDR3 length is 14 residues. V was clipped by 3 bases and J by 9 bases, with 15 bases between them. From germline, CDR1 is SGHNT and CDR2 YENEEA. The CDR3 DNA follows: TGTGCCAGCAGCTTCCAAGCACAGGGAGGTGAGCAGTTCTTC. It translates to CASSFQAQGGEQFF.

This chain joins TRBV5-5 and TRBJ2-5, with 9 bases lining up with TRBD1. Per germline, CDR1 SGHKS and CDR2 YYEKEE (reference sequence). CDR3 length: 15 residues. Trimming took 4 bases from V and 4 from J; bases not matched to a gene: 8. This CDR3 reads CASSPGTGMRETQYF. In DNA form, the CDR3 reads TGTGCCAGCAGCCCGGGGACAGGGATGAGAGAGACCCAGTACTTC.

The rearrangement uses TRBV5-1 and TRBJ2-7; D is unclear. The CDR3 totals 16 residues. The germline CDR1 and CDR2 sequences are SGHRS and YFSETQ. Trimming removed 3 bases at V and 2 bases at J, with 18 bases between. The DNA for the CDR3 is TGCGCCAGCAGCTCCTATGAGTCGACATTAACCTACGAGCAGTACTTC. Protein sequence: CASSSYESTLTYEQYF.

The chain uses TRBV20-1 and TRBJ2-7; D is perhaps TRBD2 (6 bases). V shed 6 bases and J shed 5 bases, with 14 bases lying between them. The CDR3 totals 12 residues. Germline CDR1 is DFQATT and CDR2 is SNEGSKA (reference sequence). This CDR3 is CSATGRIHEQYF. CDR3 in DNA: TGCAGTGCCACGGGGAGGATCCACGAGCAGTACTTC.

The sample holds many counts of this clonotype. The rearrangement uses TRBV10-1 and TRBJ2-3, with 10 bases that match TRBD2. The germline V gene encodes CDR1 WNHNN and CDR2 SYGVQD (reference sequence). The CDR3 extends over 17 amino acids. Losses at the gene ends were 0 bases for V and 1 base for J; bases not matched to a gene: 4. The CDR3 DNA sequence: TGCGCCAGCAGTGAGTCGGCTAGCGGGAGTGGCACAGATACGCAGTATTTT. Protein sequence: CASSESASGSGTDTQYF.

The chain links TRBV15 to TRBJ2-7, with D possibly being TRBD1 (6 bases). Germline V gene lookup returns CDR1 LNHNV and CDR2 YYDKDF (reference sequence). V lost 0 bases and J 6 bases, leaving 15 bases between the germline ends. The CDR3 covers 15 residues. The CDR3 DNA sequence: TGTGCCACCAGCAGAGATTTAGGGGGTACGGGCGAGCAGTACTTC. Protein sequence: CATSRDLGGTGEQYF.

Regarding this clonotype: A read error may be the cause here, since a much bigger clone is one base away. The chain is built from TRBV12-3 or TRBV12-4 and TRBJ2-7; 7 positions agree with TRBD2. V shed 5 bases, J shed 7 bases, and the junction held 20 bases outside the gene matches. This CDR3 has 17 residues. In DNA, the CDR3 is TGTGCCAGCAGTCCCTCGGGAGCGGGGATCTTGGCTGTTGAGCAGTACTTC. Its protein product is CASSPSGAGILAVEQYF.

This clonotype was found a few times. The V and J genes are TRBV12-3 or TRBV12-4 and TRBJ2-7, with D possibly TRBD1 on 5 matching bases. Trimming removed 9 bases from V and 2 bases from J, with 14 bases in between. There are 13 residues in the CDR3. CDR3 nucleotides: TGTGCCAGTGGACACCCTCCCCCCTACGAGCAGTACTTC. Protein product: CASGHPPPYEQYF.

This clonotype was seen a handful of times. The J gene is TRBJ1-2, the V gene TRBV28; D is unresolved. Germline-derived CDR1 and CDR2 are MDHEN and SYDVKM. The CDR3 covers 15 residues. V was pared by 7 bases and J by 0 bases, with 15 bases between. This chain's CDR3 is CASKTTGAANYGYTF. The CDR3 DNA follows: TGTGCCAGCAAAACGACGGGAGCCGCTAACTATGGCTACACCTTC.

The chain joins TRBV7-2 to TRBJ2-6; D remains ambiguous. V dropped 7 bases and J dropped 8 bases, with 15 bases sitting between them. Per the germline V gene, CDR1 is SGHTA and CDR2 is FQGNSA. The CDR3 runs 14 residues. DNA of the CDR3: TGTGCCAGCACTTTGGGGATGCGGACCAACGTCCTGACTTTC. It is translated as CASTLGMRTNVLTF.